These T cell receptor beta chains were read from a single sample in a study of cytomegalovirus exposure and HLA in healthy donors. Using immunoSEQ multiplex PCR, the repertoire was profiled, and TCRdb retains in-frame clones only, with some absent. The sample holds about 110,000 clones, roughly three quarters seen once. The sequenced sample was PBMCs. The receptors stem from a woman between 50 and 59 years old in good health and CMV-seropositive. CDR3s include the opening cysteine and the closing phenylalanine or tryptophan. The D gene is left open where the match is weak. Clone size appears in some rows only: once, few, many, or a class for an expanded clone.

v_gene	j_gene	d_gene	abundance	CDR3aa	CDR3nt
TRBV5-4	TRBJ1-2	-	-	CASSLDRSRGYTF	TGTGCCAGCAGCTTGGACAGGAGTAGAGGCTACACCTTC
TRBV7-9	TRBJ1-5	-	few	CASSLDFPGYSNQPQHF	TGTGCCAGCAGCTTAGATTTTCCCGGTTATAGCAATCAGCCCCAGCATTTT
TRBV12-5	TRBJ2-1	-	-	CADTPGQEILQFF	TGTGCTGATACCCCGGGACAAGAGATATTGCAGTTCTTC
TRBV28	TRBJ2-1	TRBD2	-	CASSFSGGTYNEQFF	TGTGCCAGCAGCTTTAGCGGGGGGACCTACAATGAGCAGTTCTTC
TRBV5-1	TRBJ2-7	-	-	CASSLGNGIYEQYF	TGCGCCAGCAGCTTGGGCAACGGGATCTACGAGCAGTACTTC
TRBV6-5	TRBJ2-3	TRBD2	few	CAAGEQVTDTQYF	TGTGCCGCGGGAGAGCAGGTCACAGATACGCAGTATTTT
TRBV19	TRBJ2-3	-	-	CASSPGGAITDTQYF	TGTGCCAGTAGTCCAGGAGGGGCGATCACAGATACGCAGTATTTT
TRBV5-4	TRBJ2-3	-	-	CASLGNRGGDTQYF	TGTGCCAGCTTGGGGAACAGGGGGGGAGATACGCAGTATTTT
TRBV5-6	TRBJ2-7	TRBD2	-	CASSLVTSGEQYF	TGTGCCAGCAGCTTGGTGACTAGCGGGGAGCAGTACTTC
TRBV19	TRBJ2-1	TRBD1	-	CASSGTGRYNEQFF	TGTGCCAGTTCTGGGACAGGGCGATACAATGAGCAGTTCTTC
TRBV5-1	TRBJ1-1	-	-	CASSRDLENTEAFF	TGCGCCAGTTCGAGGGATCTAGAGAACACTGAAGCTTTCTTT
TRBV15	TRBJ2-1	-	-	CATSRPRPGTENNEQFF	TGTGCCACCAGCAGACCCCGCCCCGGGACTGAGAACAATGAGCAGTTCTTC
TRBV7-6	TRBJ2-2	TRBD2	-	CASSSGGAGELFF	TGTGCCAGCAGTTCGGGAGGAGCCGGGGAGCTGTTTTTT
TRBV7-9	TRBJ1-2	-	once	CSSSSTPNYGYTF	TGTTCCAGCAGCTCGACACCGAACTATGGCTACACCTTC
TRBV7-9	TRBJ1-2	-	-	CASSLASSNYGYTF	TGTGCCAGCAGCTTAGCTAGTAGCAACTATGGCTACACCTTC
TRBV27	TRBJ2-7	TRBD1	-	CASSSRDSSYEQYF	TGTGCCAGCAGTTCACGGGACAGCTCCTACGAGCAGTACTTC
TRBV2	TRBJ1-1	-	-	CASSEAQENTEAFF	TGTGCCAGCAGTGAAGCGCAGGAGAACACTGAAGCTTTCTTT
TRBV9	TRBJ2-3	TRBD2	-	CASSVTGLAGGRTDTQYF	TGTGCCAGCAGCGTAACGGGACTAGCGGGGGGGCGAACAGATACGCAGTATTTT
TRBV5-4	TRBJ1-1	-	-	CASSPRWGGRENTGAFF	TGTGCCAGCAGCCCACGTTGGGGGGGTCGGGAGAACACTGGAGCTTTCTTT
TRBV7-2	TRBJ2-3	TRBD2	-	CASSFSGRGGTDTQYF	TGTGCCAGCAGCTTTAGCGGGAGGGGGGGAACAGATACGCAGTATTTT
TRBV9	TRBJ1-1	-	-	CASSLSVYTEAFF	TGTGCCAGCAGCCTCTCCGTCTACACTGAAGCTTTCTTT
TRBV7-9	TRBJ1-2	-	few	CSSSSAGGYTF	TGTTCCAGCAGCTCTGCAGGGGGCTACACCTTC
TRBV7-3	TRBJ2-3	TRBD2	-	CASSSGTSRGTDTQYF	TGTGCCAGCAGCTCCGGGACTAGCAGAGGCACAGATACGCAGTATTTT
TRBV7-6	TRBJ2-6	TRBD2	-	CASSHVASGVVRSGANVLTF	TGTGCCAGCAGCCACGTGGCTAGCGGGGTCGTCCGGTCTGGGGCCAACGTCCTGACTTTC
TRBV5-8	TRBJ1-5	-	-	CASSFGSRNQPQHF	TGTGCCAGCAGCTTTGGCAGTCGCAATCAGCCCCAGCATTTT
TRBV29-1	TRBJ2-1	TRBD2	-	CSVEEGLAGGRTSYNEQFF	TGCAGCGTTGAAGAGGGACTAGCGGGAGGCCGAACGTCCTACAATGAGCAGTTCTTC
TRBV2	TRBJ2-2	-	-	CASERQNTGELFF	TGTGCCAGCGAACGACAGAACACCGGGGAGCTGTTTTTT
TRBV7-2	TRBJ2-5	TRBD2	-	CASSPLAGVGQETQYF	TGTGCCAGCAGCCCCCTAGCGGGAGTGGGGCAAGAGACCCAGTACTTC
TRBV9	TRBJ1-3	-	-	CASSPHPPGSITGREWAGNTIYF	TGTGCCAGCAGCCCTCACCCCCCGGGGAGCATAACAGGGAGGGAGTGGGCTGGAAACACCATATATTTT
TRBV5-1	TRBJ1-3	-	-	CASSLGQNLGNTIYF	TGCGCCAGCAGCTTGGGGCAGAATCTGGGAAACACCATATATTTT
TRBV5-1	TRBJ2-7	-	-	CASSLGHFPSYEQYF	TGCGCCAGCAGCTTGGGACACTTCCCCTCCTACGAGCAGTACTTC
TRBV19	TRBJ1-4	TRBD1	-	CASSTRQGWSEKLFF	TGTGCCAGTAGTACACGACAGGGGTGGAGTGAAAAACTGTTTTTT
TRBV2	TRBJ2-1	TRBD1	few	CASTSTGAYNEQFF	TGTGCCAGCACTTCGACAGGGGCCTACAATGAGCAGTTCTTC
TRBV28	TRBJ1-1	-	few	CASRGRKNTEAFF	TGTGCCAGCAGGGGCCGCAAGAACACTGAAGCTTTCTTT
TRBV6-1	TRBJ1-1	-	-	CASSEFRRQLNTEAFF	TGTGCCAGCAGTGAATTTCGTAGACAGTTGAACACTGAAGCTTTCTTT
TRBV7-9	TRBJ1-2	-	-	CASSLDYGTLYGYTF	TGTGCCAGCAGCTTAGACTACGGGACACTCTATGGCTACACCTTC
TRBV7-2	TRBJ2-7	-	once	CASSLVRGEQYF	TGTGCCAGCAGCTTAGTTCGCGGGGAGCAGTACTTC
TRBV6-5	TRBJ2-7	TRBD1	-	CASSYASGTGYEQYF	TGTGCCAGCAGTTACGCCTCCGGGACAGGCTACGAGCAGTACTTC
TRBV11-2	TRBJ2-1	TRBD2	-	CASSHGTSGSNEQFF	TGTGCCAGCAGCCACGGGACTAGCGGGAGCAATGAGCAGTTCTTC
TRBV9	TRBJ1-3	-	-	CASSPVPGNTIYF	TGTGCCAGCAGCCCCGTCCCTGGAAACACCATATATTTT
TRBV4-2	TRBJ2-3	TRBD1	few	CASSRAPTGVRMDTQYF	TGTGCCAGCAGCCGAGCCCCGACAGGGGTGAGGATGGATACGCAGTATTTT
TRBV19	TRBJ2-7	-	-	CASRTQGEGEQYF	TGTGCCAGTAGGACACAGGGTGAGGGCGAGCAGTACTTC
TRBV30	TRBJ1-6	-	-	CAWRQGKSPLHF	TGTGCCTGGAGACAGGGAAAGTCACCCCTCCACTTT
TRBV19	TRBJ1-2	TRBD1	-	CASNPVGDRELYGYTF	TGTGCCAGTAACCCGGTGGGGGACAGGGAGCTCTATGGCTACACCTTC
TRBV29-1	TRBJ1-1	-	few	CSVEVSLNTEAFF	TGCAGCGTTGAGGTCAGTCTGAACACTGAAGCTTTCTTT
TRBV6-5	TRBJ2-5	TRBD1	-	CASSYEGAETQYF	TGTGCCAGCAGTTACGAGGGGGCAGAGACCCAGTACTTC
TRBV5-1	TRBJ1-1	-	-	CASSLGTAFTEAFF	TGCGCCAGCAGCTTGGGGACAGCCTTCACTGAAGCTTTCTTT
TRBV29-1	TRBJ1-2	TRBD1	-	CSVQGTAYGYTF	TGCAGCGTCCAAGGGACAGCCTATGGCTACACCTTC
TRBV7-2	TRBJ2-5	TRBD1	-	CASSPTGQETQYF	TGTGCCAGCAGCCCGACAGGGCAAGAGACCCAGTACTTC
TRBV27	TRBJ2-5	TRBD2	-	CASSLGWEGLETQYF	TGTGCCAGCAGTTTAGGGTGGGAGGGATTGGAGACCCAGTACTTC
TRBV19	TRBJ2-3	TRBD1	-	CASSLRDRVDTQYF	TGTGCCAGTAGTCTCCGGGACAGGGTGGATACGCAGTATTTT
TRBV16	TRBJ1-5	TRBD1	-	CASSQFRTGSNQPQHF	TGTGCCAGCAGCCAATTCCGGACAGGGAGCAATCAGCCCCAGCATTTT
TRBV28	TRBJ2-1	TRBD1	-	CASSPRQGNEQFF	TGTGCCAGCAGTCCACGACAGGGCAATGAGCAGTTCTTC
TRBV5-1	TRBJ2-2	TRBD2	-	CASSLSGTSGGGTGELFF	TGCGCCAGCAGCCTCTCCGGGACTAGCGGGGGGGGAACCGGGGAGCTGTTTTTT
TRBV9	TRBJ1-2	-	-	CASSVEVRGNGYTF	TGTGCCAGCAGCGTAGAGGTCAGGGGCAATGGCTACACCTTC
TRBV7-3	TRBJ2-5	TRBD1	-	CASSSRQGEETQYF	TGTGCCAGCAGCTCCCGACAGGGGGAAGAGACCCAGTACTTC
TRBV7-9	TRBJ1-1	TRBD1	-	CASSGLRDRDTEAFF	TGTGCCAGCAGCGGCCTCCGGGACAGGGACACTGAAGCTTTCTTT
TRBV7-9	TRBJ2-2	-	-	CASSRTRAANTGELFF	TGTGCCAGCAGCAGAACTAGGGCCGCGAACACCGGGGAGCTGTTTTTT
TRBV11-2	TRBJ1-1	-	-	CASSLDRNTEAFF	TGTGCCAGCAGCTTAGACAGGAACACTGAAGCTTTCTTT
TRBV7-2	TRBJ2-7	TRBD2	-	CASSLSGLAGEGYEQYF	TGTGCCAGCAGCTTGTCCGGACTAGCGGGGGAGGGTTACGAGCAGTACTTC